Listed here are 30 T cell receptor beta chains from one sample, sequenced in a study of blood T cell repertoires in COVID-19 (dated by TCRdb to about 2020). The library was built by means of the immunoSEQ multiplex PCR assay. TCRdb re-hosts the immuneACCESS table, in-frame sequences only. Its copies lack some clones; in the studies checked, an unresolved V gene accounts for under half of them, and the cause for the rest is not known. Recorded for this sample are 110,000 to 150,000 clones; about 90% of them occurred a single time. The ten biggest clones cover approximately 11% of the sample. The material sequenced was PBMCs or T cells enriched from blood (not recorded which). These receptors all stem from a man aged 60 to 69 who had recovered from COVID-19.

The chain is built from TRBV7-2 and TRBJ1-1; perhaps TRBD1 as D (6 bases). V gave up 5 bases and J gave up 6 bases, with 13 bases separating them. This CDR3 has 13 amino acids. The germline V gene encodes CDR1 SGHTA and CDR2 FQGNSA. The CDR3 loop reads CASSPGVPPEAFF. The DNA for the CDR3 is TGTGCCAGCAGCCCAGGGGTTCCACCTGAAGCTTTCTTT. Full variable domain (outside the CDR3, taken from reference TRBV7-2 and TRBJ1-1): GAGVSQSPSNKVTEKGKDVELRCDPISGHTALYWYRQSLGQGLEFLIYFQGNSAPDKSGLPSDRFSAERTGGSVSTLTIQRTQQEDSAVYLCASSPGVPPEAFFGQGTRLTVV.

This chain joins TRBV5-4 and TRBJ1-1, with no clear D. The V gene's germline CDR1 is SGHNT and CDR2 YYREEE (reference sequence). This CDR3 has 11 amino acids. V dropped 4 bases and J dropped 1 base, with 2 bases sitting between them. The chain's CDR3 is CASSRNTEAFF. The CDR3 nucleotides read TGTGCCAGCAGCCGGAACACTGAAGCTTTCTTT. The entire variable domain, with the rest obtained from reference TRBV5-4 and TRBJ1-1, is as follows: ETGVTQSPTHLIKTRGQQVTLRCSSQSGHNTVSWYQQALGQGPQFIFQYYREEENGRGNFPPRFSGLQFPNYSSELNVNALELDDSALYLCASSRNTEAFFGQGTRLTVV.

The chain joins TRBV5-1 to TRBJ2-7; TRBD1 matches 10 bases. J lost 5 bases, V lost 4 bases, and 15 bases had no gene match. Germline loops: CDR1 SGHRS, CDR2 YFSETQ. The length of the CDR3 is 17 residues. The CDR3 protein is CASSRGGAGTGVHEQYF. CDR3 coding DNA: TGCGCCAGCAGCAGGGGGGGTGCCGGGACAGGGGTCCACGAGCAGTACTTC. The entire variable domain, with the rest obtained from reference TRBV5-1 and TRBJ2-7, is as follows: KAGVTQTPRYLIKTRGQQVTLSCSPISGHRSVSWYQQTPGQGLQFLFEYFSETQRNKGNFPGRFSGRQFSNSRSEMNVSTLELGDSALYLCASSRGGAGTGVHEQYFGPGTRLTVT.

The CDR3 loop is CASSYSRTGNNSPLHF. In DNA form, the CDR3 reads TGTGCCAGCAGTTACTCGAGGACAGGGAACAATTCACCCCTCCACTTT. This chain links TRBV6-5 with TRBJ1-6; TRBD1 agrees at 8 bases. V was clipped by 0 bases and J by 7 bases; unmatched bases: 5. The length of the CDR3 is 16 residues. Germline V lookup: CDR1 MNHEY, CDR2 SVGAGI.

V usage is TRBV18 and J usage is TRBJ2-7; 9 bases map to TRBD1. The V and J ends lost 3 bases and 6 bases, in that order; junction bases with no gene match: 6. Germline CDR1 reads KGHSH; CDR2 reads LQKENI. The CDR3 is 14 residues long. The CDR3 region has the DNA TGTGCCAGCTCACCCGGGACAGGGACCGGCGAGCAGTACTTC. It translates to CASSPGTGTGEQYF.

The rearrangement links TRBV7-8 to TRBJ1-1, with D unclear. Looked up from germline, CDR1 is SGHVS and CDR2 is FQNEAQ. V was cut by 0 bases and J by 1 base, with 6 bases left in between. This CDR3 is built from 14 residues. CDR3 nucleotides: TGTGCCAGCAGCTTAGCAGCGGGGAACACTGAAGCTTTCTTT. Protein sequence: CASSLAAGNTEAFF.

The chain couples TRBV5-1 to TRBJ1-2; 7 nucleotides line up with TRBD1. CDR3 size: 15 residues. Germline values: CDR1 SGHRS, CDR2 YFSETQ. Unmatched junction bases numbered 6, after V lost 0 bases and J lost 4 bases. CDR3 loop: CASSLAGDRVYGYTF. CDR3 coding DNA: TGCGCCAGCAGCTTGGCCGGAGACAGGGTCTATGGCTACACCTTC. Filled out from reference TRBV5-1 and TRBJ1-2, the complete variable domain reads KAGVTQTPRYLIKTRGQQVTLSCSPISGHRSVSWYQQTPGQGLQFLFEYFSETQRNKGNFPGRFSGRQFSNSRSEMNVSTLELGDSALYLCASSLAGDRVYGYTFGSGTRLTVV.

The V gene is TRBV2, the J gene TRBJ2-7; no clear D. V was pared by 2 bases and J by 2 bases, with 10 bases between. The CDR3 runs 14 residues. Per germline, CDR1 SNHLY and CDR2 FYNNEI. This CDR3 is CASSERGLAYEQYF. DNA for the CDR3: TGTGCCAGCAGTGAAAGAGGTTTGGCCTACGAGCAGTACTTC.

The chain employs TRBV24-1 and TRBJ2-2, with 7 bases that match TRBD2. Germline trimming cut 1 base from V and 3 bases from J; bases unmatched to any gene: 4. The CDR3 sequence is 16 residues long. Germline V gives CDR1 KGHDR, CDR2 SFDVKD. For the CDR3, the DNA is TGTGCCACCAGTGATTTAGGGAGGGCCGACACCGGGGAGCTGTTTTTT. Encoded protein: CATSDLGRADTGELFF.

The V call is TRBV28, the J call TRBJ1-2, with D possibly being TRBD1 (5 bases). V was shortened by 5 bases and J by 1 base, with 11 bases between the two germline ends. Germline V CDR1 and CDR2: MDHEN, SYDVKM. CDR3 length equals 14 residues. This CDR3 is CASSPSGDNYGYTF. The CDR3 DNA reads TGTGCCAGCAGTCCCTCGGGGGATAACTATGGCTACACCTTC.

V usage is TRBV9 and J usage is TRBJ2-1; D gene uncertain. Germline CDR1 reads SGDLS; CDR2 reads YYNGEE. Trimming shortened V by 2 bases and J by 3 bases, and 3 bases separated the two germline ends. This CDR3 has 12 residues. The CDR3 DNA reads as TGTGCCAGCAGCGTGTACTACAATGAGCAGTTCTTC. Amino acids: CASSVYYNEQFF. Looking up the rest from reference TRBV9 and TRBJ2-1 gives the full variable domain: DSGVTQTPKHLITATGQRVTLRCSPRSGDLSVYWYQQSLDQGLQFLIQYYNGEERAKGNILERFSAQQFPDLHSELNLSSLELGDSALYFCASSVYYNEQFFGPGTRLTVL.

The J gene is TRBJ2-5, the V gene TRBV6-5; 9 bases map to TRBD1. Germline V gene sequence: CDR1 MNHEY, CDR2 SVGAGI. The J segment lost 3 bases and the V segment lost 4 bases, leaving 6 bases of the junction unmatched. The CDR3 spans 15 residues. CDR3 in amino acids: CASSWTGDWEETQYF. Here the CDR3 DNA reads TGTGCCAGCAGTTGGACAGGGGATTGGGAAGAGACCCAGTACTTC.

The CDR3 region is CASSPTGSGWPAEKLFF. As DNA, the CDR3 is TGTGCCAGCAGCCCTACGGGGTCGGGCTGGCCGGCAGAAAAACTGTTTTTT. This chain joins TRBV11-2 and TRBJ1-4, with unresolved D. The germline gives CDR1 SGHAT, CDR2 FQNNGV. The CDR3 spans 17 residues. The V and J ends lost 5 bases and 8 bases respectively, with 24 bases between them.

This clone has a single count. The CDR3 protein is CAISVQTGGNTEAFF. DNA for the CDR3: TGTGCCATCAGTGTCCAGACAGGGGGGAACACTGAAGCTTTCTTT. The V and J genes are TRBV10-3 and TRBJ1-1; 9 bases map to TRBD1. Germline assignment: CDR1 ENHRY and CDR2 SYGVKD. CDR3 length: 15 amino acids. V was pared by 4 bases and J by 1 base, with 4 bases of the junction left unmatched.

This chain's CDR3 is CASSYGRERGKLFF. CDR3 bases: TGTGCCAGCAGTTATGGTCGCGAAAGGGGAAAACTGTTTTTT. The chain carries TRBV27 and TRBJ1-4; D is perhaps TRBD1 (5 bases). Germline-derived CDR1 and CDR2 are MNHEY and SMNVEV (reference sequence). Trimming cost V 4 bases and J 10 bases, with 16 bases left between them. The CDR3 runs to 14 residues.

This sequence joins TRBV6-5 and TRBJ2-7; D is uncertain. CDR1 and CDR2 (germline): MNHEY, SVGAGI. This CDR3 contains 13 residues. Trimming removed 9 bases from V and 2 bases from J, with 14 bases in between. The CDR3 here is CASRQVGPYEQYF. The CDR3 bases are TGTGCCAGTCGCCAGGTGGGTCCCTACGAGCAGTACTTC.

This chain links TRBV28 with TRBJ1-6, with 7 bases lining up with TRBD1. CDR3 length: 16 residues. CDR1 and CDR2 (germline): MDHEN, SYDVKM. The V and J ends lost 2 bases and 7 bases, in that order; junction bases with no gene match: 8. The CDR3 DNA follows: TGTGCCAGCAGTTTAAGAGGGGGCGGTTCAAATTCACCCCTCCACTTT. It codes for CASSLRGGGSNSPLHF.

J is TRBJ1-1 and V is TRBV19; TRBD1 agrees at 7 bases. Unmatched junction bases numbered 7, after V lost 9 bases and J lost 3 bases. The CDR3 consists of 13 residues. CDR1 is LNHDA and CDR2 is SQIVND in the germline V gene (reference sequence). In DNA, the CDR3 is TGTGCCAGCCGACAGGGACAGTACACTGAAGCTTTCTTT. Its translation is CASRQGQYTEAFF. Variable domain in full (rest from reference TRBV19 and TRBJ1-1): DGGITQSPKYLFRKEGQNVTLSCEQNLNHDAMYWYRQDPGQGLRLIYYSQIVNDFQKGDIAEGYSVSREKKESFPLTVTSAQKNPTAFYLCASRQGQYTEAFFGQGTRLTVV.

This clone came up once. The rearrangement uses TRBV7-9 and TRBJ2-3; 11 positions match TRBD2. Germline V CDR1 and CDR2: SEHNR, FQNEAQ (reference sequence). The V segment lost 4 bases and the J segment 6 bases; nucleotides outside the gene matches: 9. CDR3 length: 16 amino acids. CDR3 region: CASSSLSGRAVDTQYF. Here the CDR3 DNA reads TGTGCCAGCAGCTCTCTTAGCGGGAGGGCCGTGGATACGCAGTATTTT.

The chain is built from TRBV2 and TRBJ1-1, with a weak D call TRBD1 (6 bases). In germline, CDR1 is SNHLY, CDR2 FYNNEI. This CDR3 is 15 amino acids long. V lost 8 bases to trimming and J lost 5 bases, with 21 bases between them. CDR3 DNA: TGTGCCAGCTCCGGGACAAGGGTGCCCGGTACTGAAGCTTTCTTT. Translating it yields CASSGTRVPGTEAFF.

The chain links TRBV6-6 to TRBJ1-2, with a tentative D call TRBD1 (6 bases). CDR3 length: 14 amino acids. Germline CDR1 reads MNHNY; CDR2 reads SVGAGI (reference sequence). V was cut by 4 bases and J by 8 bases, with 17 bases left in between. The CDR3 sequence is CASSSASDRRGYTF. In DNA, the CDR3 is TGTGCCAGCAGTTCCGCATCGGACAGAAGAGGCTACACCTTC.

This chain connects TRBV13 to TRBJ2-1; D is undetermined. The CDR3 covers 15 residues. V gave up 1 base and J gave up 2 bases, with 9 bases separating them. CDR1 and CDR2 from the germline V gene are PRHDT and FYEKMQ (reference sequence). CDR3 amino acids: CASSLETSPYNEQFF. In DNA form, the CDR3 reads TGTGCCAGCAGCTTAGAAACTTCCCCCTACAATGAGCAGTTCTTC.

The chain has TRBV6-5 and TRBJ1-1; 7 nucleotides match TRBD1. Germline V lookup: CDR1 MNHEY, CDR2 SVGAGI. The length of the CDR3 is 12 residues. V lost 5 bases to trimming and J lost 5 bases; unmatched junction nucleotides: 2. The CDR3 region has the DNA TGTGCCAGCAGTCGACAGGGAACTGAAGCTTTCTTT. This codes for CASSRQGTEAFF.

This clone was seen more than once but under ten times. The chain recombines TRBV30 with TRBJ1-1, with D unclear. CDR3 length: 13 amino acids. Germline-derived CDR1 and CDR2 are GTSNPN and SVGIG (reference sequence). Trimming shortened V by 4 bases and J by 0 bases, and 9 bases separated the two germline ends. The DNA of the CDR3 is TGTGCCTGGACCCCAACAATGAACACTGAAGCTTTCTTT. Translating it yields CAWTPTMNTEAFF.

The chain combines TRBV6-5 with TRBJ2-7; 9 positions match TRBD1. CDR1 is MNHEY, CDR2 SVGAGI, per germline. The CDR3 length is 14 residues. The V gene end was trimmed by 5 bases and the J gene end by 4 bases; junction bases not matched to a gene: 6. The CDR3 sequence: CASSPGTGRYEQYF. CDR3 in DNA: TGTGCCAGCAGTCCCGGGACAGGGCGGTACGAGCAGTACTTC.

V usage is TRBV27 and J usage is TRBJ2-1, with 13 bases identical to TRBD2. The ends lost 5 bases at V and 5 bases at J; junction bases unmatched: 12. Germline CDR1 reads MNHEY; CDR2 reads SMNVEV (reference sequence). CDR3 length: 18 amino acids. CDR3 amino acids: CASSPIGTSGTLNNEQFF. The CDR3 DNA follows: TGTGCCAGCAGTCCAATTGGGACTAGCGGGACGTTGAACAATGAGCAGTTCTTC.

The chain carries TRBV15 and TRBJ2-1; TRBD2 is a possible D gene (5 bases). The CDR3 spans 13 residues. Germline assignment: CDR1 LNHNV and CDR2 YYDKDF (reference sequence). The V end lost 1 base, the J end lost 9 bases, and 10 bases lay between the germline ends. CDR3 sequence (DNA): TGTGCCACCAGCAGAGGATCGGGGAGTGAGCAGTTCTTC. This codes for CATSRGSGSEQFF.

The chain employs TRBV21-1 and TRBJ2-7; the table calls TRBD1, which could not be checked here. TRBV21-1 is an annotated pseudogene. The CDR3 extends over 15 amino acids. CDR3 in amino acids: CASSKENRNSYEQYF. CDR3 coding DNA: TGTGCCAGCAGCAAGGAAAACAGGAACTCCTACGAGCAGTACTTC.

This clone showed up just once. This chain uses TRBV7-9 with TRBJ1-1; 7 positions match TRBD1. Germline V gives CDR1 SEHNR, CDR2 FQNEAQ (reference sequence). The CDR3 has 12 residues. J lost 8 bases, V lost 2 bases, and 2 bases had no gene match. This chain's CDR3 is CASSLNRGEAFF. For the CDR3, the DNA is TGTGCCAGCAGCTTAAACAGGGGCGAAGCTTTCTTT.

This chain connects TRBV6-6 to TRBJ2-7; 13 nucleotides agree with TRBD2. Germline loops: CDR1 MNHNY, CDR2 SVGAGI (reference sequence). J was trimmed by 7 bases and V by 5 bases; bases with no gene match: 14. This CDR3 contains 17 residues. The CDR3 here is CASSQRTSGSPHGEQYF. In nucleotides, the CDR3 is TGTGCCAGCAGTCAAAGGACTAGCGGGAGCCCCCATGGGGAGCAGTACTTC.